Listed here are 21 T cell receptor beta chains from one sample, sequenced in a study of blood T cells in healthy people across ages. PCR was performed a second time for about 6 to 12 cycles using a sample-barcoded 5' primer and a J-beta primer mix. Via MiXCR, TCRdb re-called the 5' RACE reads, giving one row per CDR3 protein. The sample contains approximately 880,000 distinct CDR3 sequences, 48% of which appear only once. What was sequenced was blood. These receptors came from a man aged 25 to 40 in good health.

Concerning this clonotype itself: A read error may be the cause here, since a much bigger clone is one base away. The chain recombines TRBV7-9 with TRBJ2-1; no clear D gene. The germline V gene encodes CDR1 SEHNR and CDR2 FQNEAQ (reference sequence). V was trimmed by 5 bases and J by 5 bases, leaving 7 bases between them. The CDR3 consists of 12 residues. The CDR3 sequence: CASSPENNEQFF. The CDR3 DNA reads TGTGCCAGCAGCCCCGAGAACAATGAGCAGTTCTTC.

This clonotype was seen only a few times. The chain uses TRBV5-1 and TRBJ2-7, with TRBD1 identical over 7 bases. Unmatched junction bases numbered 3, after V lost 3 bases and J lost 3 bases. This CDR3 contains 13 residues. CDR1 and CDR2 from the germline V gene are SGHRS and YFSETQ. The CDR3 sequence is CASSSTGNYEQYF. Here the CDR3 DNA reads TGCGCCAGCAGCTCGACAGGGAACTACGAGCAGTACTTC.

This clonotype was counted between two and nine times. The rearrangement joins TRBV28 to TRBJ1-2; D is undetermined. This CDR3 is 15 amino acids long. V lost 2 bases and J lost 4, with 14 bases in between. Germline CDR1 and CDR2: MDHEN and SYDVKM. The chain's CDR3 is CASSLKALAVYGYTF. CDR3 DNA sequence: TGTGCCAGCAGTTTAAAAGCTTTGGCAGTCTATGGCTACACCTTC.

This clonotype turned up a few times. The chain couples TRBV5-1 to TRBJ2-4; D is ambiguous. V was cut by 0 bases and J by 13 bases, with 14 bases left in between. The CDR3 covers 13 residues. Per germline, CDR1 SGHRS and CDR2 YFSETQ. CDR3 nucleotide sequence: TGCGCCAGCAGCTTGGCCCTCGAGACGGAGCAGTACTTC. This translates into CASSLALETEQYF.

This clonotype was observed a few times. This chain joins TRBV27 and TRBJ1-1; TRBD1 aligns across 9 bases. V gave up 5 bases and J gave up 1 base; unmatched junction bases: 8. Germline loops: CDR1 MNHEY, CDR2 SMNVEV (reference sequence). The CDR3 extends over 16 amino acids. For the CDR3, the DNA is TGTGCCAGCAGTCCACAGACAGGGGGGGGGAACACTGAAGCTTTCTTT. Its protein is CASSPQTGGGNTEAFF.

V is TRBV6-2 or TRBV6-3 and J is TRBJ2-5, with D possibly TRBD1 on 6 matching bases. The CDR3 consists of 14 residues. V lost 6 bases, J lost 11 bases, and 22 bases lay in between. CDR1 and CDR2 from the germline V gene are MNHEY and SVGEGT. In DNA, the CDR3 is TGTGCCAGCAGATCCGACAGGTCCCTCTGGGAGCAGTACTTC. Translation: CASRSDRSLWEQYF.

This chain uses TRBV30 with TRBJ2-3; 10 bases are shared with TRBD2. The length of the CDR3 is 15 residues. V dropped 8 bases and J dropped 1; count of bases not matched to a gene: 9. Germline-derived CDR1 and CDR2 are GTSNPN and SVGIG (reference sequence). The CDR3 DNA reads TGTGCCGGAAACAGCGGGGGGGCCGGCACAGATACGCAGTATTTT. Protein sequence: CAGNSGGAGTDTQYF.

This sequence joins TRBV27 and TRBJ2-1, with a tentative D call TRBD1 (5 bases). Germline CDR1 reads MNHEY; CDR2 reads SMNVEV (reference sequence). The germline V and J ends were trimmed by 5 bases and 3 bases, with 14 bases remaining between them. CDR3 length: 15 amino acids. CDR3 in amino acids: CASSPTGSIYNEQFF. The DNA of the CDR3 is TGTGCCAGCAGTCCCACAGGTTCTATCTACAATGAGCAGTTCTTC.

This chain joins TRBV6-1 and TRBJ2-6; D is possibly TRBD1 (6 bases). The V gene lost 4 bases and the J gene lost 3 bases, with 10 bases spanning the gap. The CDR3 runs to 15 residues. Germline CDR1 and CDR2: MNHNS and SASEGT. The CDR3 protein is CASSVNRVGANVLTF. The CDR3 coding sequence is TGTGCCAGCAGTGTAAACAGGGTTGGGGCCAACGTCCTGACTTTC.

The V gene is TRBV7-2, the J gene TRBJ2-7, with D possibly matching TRBD1 (6 bases). Germline V CDR1 and CDR2: SGHTA, FQGNSA. Trimming removed 2 bases at V and 3 bases at J, with 11 bases between. The CDR3 contains 14 residues. The CDR3 nucleotides are TGTGCCAGCAGCTTACGCGCAGGGGACTACGAGCAGTACTTC. Translated, it gives CASSLRAGDYEQYF. Combining the CDR3 with reference TRBV7-2 and TRBJ2-7 gives the whole variable domain GAGVSQSPSNKVTEKGKDVELRCDPISGHTALYWYRQSLGQGLEFLIYFQGNSAPDKSGLPSDRFSAERTGGSVSTLTIQRTQQEDSAVYLCASSLRAGDYEQYFGPGTRLTVT.

The rearrangement uses TRBV9 and TRBJ2-1; TRBD2 might be the D (6 bases). V was trimmed by 0 bases and J by 0 bases, leaving 13 bases between them. Germline values: CDR1 SGDLS, CDR2 YYNGEE. The CDR3 is 17 residues long. The CDR3 sequence is CASSVARAGNSYNEQFF. In nucleotides, the CDR3 is TGTGCCAGCAGCGTAGCTCGTGCGGGGAACTCCTACAATGAGCAGTTCTTC.

The rearrangement uses TRBV6-1 and TRBJ2-7; possibly TRBD1 for D (5 bases). Germline CDR1 is MNHNS and CDR2 is SASEGT. CDR3 length: 14 amino acids. V lost 2 bases and J lost 2, with 10 bases in between. The CDR3 loop reads CASSEIPTAYEQYF. In nucleotides, the CDR3 is TGTGCCAGCAGTGAAATTCCGACAGCCTACGAGCAGTACTTC.

This clonotype has just a few counts. The V call is TRBV28, the J call TRBJ2-7; D unresolved. CDR3 length equals 15 residues. Trimming removed 2 bases at V and 0 bases at J, with 11 bases between. The germline CDR1 and CDR2 sequences are MDHEN and SYDVKM. CDR3 coding DNA: TGTGCCAGCAGTTTAATGAGAGAGGTCTCCTACGAGCAGTACTTC. As protein: CASSLMREVSYEQYF. The full variable domain, its missing parts supplied by reference TRBV28 and TRBJ2-7, is DVKVTQSSRYLVKRTGEKVFLECVQDMDHENMFWYRQDPGLGLRLIYFSYDVKMKEKGDIPEGYSVSREKKERFSLILESASTNQTSMYLCASSLMREVSYEQYFGPGTRLTVT.

The chain couples TRBV2 to TRBJ1-1, with 8 positions matching TRBD1. The trim removed 6 bases at V and 8 bases at J, leaving 11 bases unmatched. Germline V gene sequence: CDR1 SNHLY, CDR2 FYNNEI. The CDR3 sequence is 14 residues long. Here the CDR3 reads CASSPQGAVLEAFF. As DNA, the CDR3 is TGTGCCAGCAGCCCCCAGGGGGCCGTGCTGGAAGCTTTCTTT.

This clonotype was seen a few times. The J gene is TRBJ2-1, the V gene TRBV30; D remains ambiguous. This CDR3 contains 11 residues. V dropped 1 base and J dropped 6 bases, with 4 bases sitting between them. Germline CDR1 GTSNPN, CDR2 SVGIG (reference sequence). Here the CDR3 DNA reads TGTGCCTGGAGTGACATCAATGAGCAGTTCTTC. This translates into CAWSDINEQFF.

This chain joins TRBV7-2 and TRBJ2-3; D uncertain. Looked up from germline, CDR1 is SGHTA and CDR2 is FQGNSA. The CDR3 extends over 15 amino acids. V dropped 1 base and J dropped 3 bases, with 11 bases sitting between them. CDR3 DNA sequence: TGTGCCAGCAGCTTAGTTGGTAGTTGGACAGATACGCAGTATTTT. Its translation: CASSLVGSWTDTQYF.

This clonotype was counted many times. The V and J genes are TRBV18 and TRBJ1-1; 7 bases map to TRBD1. Germline V gene lookup returns CDR1 KGHSH and CDR2 LQKENI. V was pared by 2 bases and J by 2 bases, with 8 bases of the junction left unmatched. This CDR3 is built from 16 residues. The CDR3 nucleotides read TGTGCCAGCTCACCAAGTATGGCAGGGGGAAACACTGAAGCTTTCTTT. This codes for CASSPSMAGGNTEAFF.

The rearrangement links TRBV7-2 to TRBJ1-1, with D possibly matching TRBD1 (5 bases). Between the trimmed V and J ends, which lost 1 base and 10 bases, there was a span of 13 bases. The CDR3 sequence is 13 residues long. CDR1 SGHTA and CDR2 FQGNSA come from the germline V gene. The CDR3 sequence: CASSLDLGDGAFF. The CDR3 DNA follows: TGTGCCAGCAGCTTAGATCTAGGGGATGGAGCTTTCTTT.

On this clonotype: A much larger clone lies one base from this, so it may be a read error. The V call is TRBV29-1, the J call TRBJ2-3, with 9 bases fitting TRBD1. Germline CDR1 reads SQVTM; CDR2 reads ANQGSEA. V lost 5 bases and J lost 2; bases outside the gene matches: 8. The CDR3 is 15 amino acids. The CDR3 DNA reads as TGCAGCGTTAAGGACAGGGGACAGCTCACAGATACGCAGTATTTT. Translating it yields CSVKDRGQLTDTQYF.

This clonotype was found once. The rearrangement joins TRBV10-3 to TRBJ2-7, with D unresolved. The length of the CDR3 is 14 residues. From germline, CDR1 is ENHRY and CDR2 SYGVKD. V lost 6 bases to trimming and J lost 0 bases, with 12 bases between them. CDR3 nucleotides: TGTGCCATCAGGCCCTTGGGCAGCTCCTACGAGCAGTACTTC. It yields the protein CAIRPLGSSYEQYF.

There are a few counts of this clonotype. V usage is TRBV29-1 and J usage is TRBJ2-5; 7 bases fit TRBD1. CDR1 is SQVTM and CDR2 is ANQGSEA in the germline V gene. V shed 4 bases and J 5 bases; nucleotides not matched to a gene: 7. This CDR3 comprises 13 residues. The CDR3 loop reads CSVGQGLGETQYF. The CDR3 nucleotides read TGCAGCGTTGGACAGGGCTTAGGGGAGACCCAGTACTTC.